A selection of T cell receptor beta chains follows, all from one sample in a study of blood T cell repertoires in COVID-19. The assay was immunoSEQ multiplex PCR, and TCRdb's table has in-frame clones only and misses some. This table has fewer than 350,000 clones, around 90% appearing once. The specimen was peripheral blood. All receptors come from a woman aged 55-75 years with COVID-19, enrolled during active disease. Both conserved end residues are part of each CDR3. The D gene is left open where the match is weak. A row's size may be missing; if present it is once, few, many or a size class.

V	J	size	D	DNA	CDR3
TRBV30	TRBJ1-5	once	NA	TGTGCCTGGAGTCCTGGGGAGGGGGTCCTACATCAGCCCCAGCATTTT	CAWSPGEGVLHQPQHF
TRBV28	TRBJ1-2	NA	TRBD1	TGTGCCAGCAGTTCCGGGACAGCCTACCTGTTTAACTATGGCTACACCTTC	CASSSGTAYLFNYGYTF
TRBV19	TRBJ1-5	NA	NA	TGTGCCAGTAGTATAGCGGCAGGGATCGGCAATCAGCCCCAGCATTTT	CASSIAAGIGNQPQHF
TRBV6-5	TRBJ1-6	NA	NA	TGTGCCAGCAGCCCACGGGGTTCGAATAATTCACCCCTCCACTTT	CASSPRGSNNSPLHF
TRBV28	TRBJ2-7	NA	NA	TGTGCCAGCAGCCTTACAGGGTCAAGCTCCTACGAGCAGTACTTC	CASSLTGSSSYEQYF
TRBV24-1	TRBJ1-5	few	NA	TGTGCCACCAGTGATGACAGATTCTTCAATCAGCCCCAGCATTTT	CATSDDRFFNQPQHF
TRBV10-2	TRBJ1-2	NA	TRBD1	TGCGCCAGCAGTCCGGACAGGAACTATGGCTACACCTTC	CASSPDRNYGYTF
TRBV18	TRBJ1-2	NA	TRBD1	TGTGCCAGCTCAACGTCGACAGGGGGCCTCTATGGCTACACCTTC	CASSTSTGGLYGYTF
TRBV10-3	TRBJ2-3	NA	NA	TGTGCCATCAGTGAGTCCCCCGGGGGGCCCAACCCTAGCACAGATACGCAGTATTTT	CAISESPGGPNPSTDTQYF
TRBV2	TRBJ2-1	NA	TRBD2	TGTGCCAGCAGTGATGGGGGGGATCACAATGAGCAGTTCTTC	CASSDGGDHNEQFF
TRBV11-3	TRBJ1-3	NA	TRBD1	TGTGCCAGCAGCTTAGGACAGGGCTCTGGAAACACCATATATTTT	CASSLGQGSGNTIYF
TRBV7-2	TRBJ1-6	NA	NA	TGTGCCAGCAGCTTATTGAGGGTCGTGGGTAATTCACCCCTCCACTTT	CASSLLRVVGNSPLHF
TRBV7-9	TRBJ2-3	NA	NA	TGTGCCAGCAGCTTACGGCTAGCCGCAGATACGCAGTATTTT	CASSLRLAADTQYF
TRBV3-1/TRBV3-2	TRBJ2-7	NA	NA	TGTGCCAGCAGGACCTGGGGTAGAGGGCTCCAGGATTACGAGCAGTACTTC	CASRTWGRGLQDYEQYF
TRBV5-4	TRBJ2-5	NA	TRBD1	TGTGCCAGCAGCCCGCCGGGACAGGGGGGGGAAGAGACCCAGTACTTC	CASSPPGQGGEETQYF
TRBV18	TRBJ1-5	NA	NA	TGTGCCAGCTCACCAATCCAGGGAGGGACTAATCAGCCCCAGCATTTT	CASSPIQGGTNQPQHF
TRBV19	TRBJ2-2	NA	NA	TGTGCCAGTAGTATAGGACTGAACACCGGGGAGCTGTTTTTT	CASSIGLNTGELFF
TRBV7-6	TRBJ2-3	NA	NA	TGTGCCAGCAGCTTAGCGAGGCAGGGTGGAGATACGCAGTATTTT	CASSLARQGGDTQYF
TRBV15	TRBJ2-3	NA	NA	TGTGCCACCAGCAGCCATCGTGCGGATACGCAGTATTTT	CATSSHRADTQYF
TRBV7-9	TRBJ2-1	NA	TRBD1	TGTGCCAGCAGGCCACAACAGGGGGCTGCCTACAATGAGCAGTTCTTC	CASRPQQGAAYNEQFF
TRBV25-1	TRBJ1-1	NA	NA	TGTGCCAGCAGCCCAGGGGACATGAACACTGAAGCTTTCTTT	CASSPGDMNTEAFF
TRBV7-8	TRBJ2-7	NA	NA	TGTGCCAGCAGCTTAGCGAGGGGGAAATGGGTCGCCTACGAGCAGTACTTC	CASSLARGKWVAYEQYF
TRBV7-2	TRBJ2-1	NA	TRBD2	TGTGCCAGCAGCTCGGGACTAGCCGGGTACAATGAGCAGTTCTTC	CASSSGLAGYNEQFF
TRBV5-6	TRBJ2-5	NA	TRBD1	TGTGCCAGCAGCAGACGACAGGGGATGTATCAAGAGACCCAGTACTTC	CASSRRQGMYQETQYF
TRBV7-2	TRBJ2-7	NA	NA	TGTGCCAGCAGCTTAGCGGTTCAAGGCGGCGAGCAGTACTTC	CASSLAVQGGEQYF
TRBV27	TRBJ2-1	once	TRBD1	TGTGCCAGCAGTTTCCGGGGACAGGGGCTGGGATATGAGCAGTTCTTC	CASSFRGQGLGYEQFF
TRBV2	TRBJ1-1	few	TRBD1	TGTGCCAGCAGGGGACAGACGAACACTGAAGCTTTCTTT	CASRGQTNTEAFF
TRBV6-5	TRBJ1-2	NA	TRBD1	TGTGCCAGCAGCCAGGGGGCGAGGGGCTATGGCTACACCTTC	CASSQGARGYGYTF
TRBV7-8	TRBJ1-1	NA	NA	TGTGCCAGCAGCACTGACCCCGGGGGGGGAAACACTGAAGCTTTCTTT	CASSTDPGGGNTEAFF
TRBV9	TRBJ1-3	NA	NA	TGTGCCAGCAGCGTAGGGGGAGCCTCTGGAAACACCATATATTTT	CASSVGGASGNTIYF
TRBV6-5	TRBJ1-3	NA	NA	TGTGCCAGCAGTTACGACCCGGGGAGGGGAAACACCATATATTTT	CASSYDPGRGNTIYF
TRBV19	TRBJ2-3	few	TRBD2	TGTGCCAGTAGTCCACAAGCTGCGGGGGGTTCACGAACGCAGTATTTT	CASSPQAAGGSRTQYF
TRBV7-9	TRBJ1-2	once	NA	TGTGCCAGCAGCTTAGGTGACGGGTCGAACGGCTACACCTTC	CASSLGDGSNGYTF
TRBV15	TRBJ2-5	once	TRBD1	TGTGCCACCAGGATGGGACAGGGTAGTTGGGGAAATCAAGAGACCCAGTACTTC	CATRMGQGSWGNQETQYF
TRBV7-9	TRBJ2-1	NA	NA	TGTGCCAGCAGGTACAGCCTTTCCTCCTACAATGAGCAGTTCTTC	CASRYSLSSYNEQFF
TRBV7-9	TRBJ2-5	NA	TRBD1	TGTGCCAGCAGCTTTAGACCGGGACAGGGGGCGCGGGAGACCCAGTACTTC	CASSFRPGQGARETQYF
TRBV11-2	TRBJ1-2	NA	TRBD1	TGTGCCAGCAGCCCAGGACAGGGCCTAAACTATGGCTACACCTTC	CASSPGQGLNYGYTF
TRBV11-1	TRBJ2-1	NA	NA	TGTGCCAGCAGCCCATACAATGAGCAGTTCTTC	CASSPYNEQFF
TRBV18	TRBJ1-2	NA	NA	TGTGCCAGCTCACCGGACAGTTCTAACTATGGCTACACCTTC	CASSPDSSNYGYTF
TRBV6-2/TRBV6-3	TRBJ2-1	few	TRBD2	TGTGCCAGCAGTTACGCGGGGGGGCCGAATGAGCAGTTCTTC	CASSYAGGPNEQFF
TRBV21-1	TRBJ1-2	NA	NA	TGTGCCAGCAGCAAAGTCCAGACCGACAGGGTCTATGGCTACACCTTC	CASSKVQTDRVYGYTF
TRBV2	TRBJ1-5	NA	TRBD1	TGTGCCAGCAGGGCCCCCGACAGGGGACTACTCTCGCAAAAGACACCCCTCGGCAATCAGCCCCAGCATTTT	CASRAPDRGLLSQKTPLGNQPQHF
TRBV6-5	TRBJ1-4	NA	TRBD1	TGTGCCGGGACCAGGGGGTGGAAACTGTTTTTT	CAGTRGWKLFF
TRBV19	TRBJ1-1	NA	TRBD1	TGTGCCAGTAGTGGTAACAGGGGGCATGGTGAAGCTTTCTTT	CASSGNRGHGEAFF
TRBV4-1	TRBJ1-2	NA	NA	TGCGCCAGCAGCCAACCGTGGGCTGGCTACACCTTC	CASSQPWAGYTF